Listed below are T cell receptor beta chains from one sample, sequenced in a study of cytomegalovirus exposure and HLA in healthy donors. Profiled with immunoSEQ multiplex PCR; TCRdb holds only in-frame clones, not every one. The table shows about 130,000 clones, with 80% occurring only once. The sequenced sample was PBMCs. The receptor set was obtained from a woman between 40 and 55 years old in good health and CMV-seronegative. The CDR3 runs from the conserved cysteine through the conserved F or W. A D gene is named only where the DNA matches it firmly. The size of a clone is reported for some rows only, either as once, few or many, or as a class for expanded clones.

j_call v_call d_call cdr3_length clone_size cdr3_aa cdr3_nt
TRBJ1-4 TRBV4-2 NA 14 NA CASSPGGPGEKLFF TGTGCCAGCAGCCCCGGAGGACCGGGGGAAAAACTGTTTTTT
TRBJ2-3 TRBV10-3 TRBD2 15 NA CAISALADGTDTQYF TGTGCCATCAGTGCTCTAGCGGACGGCACAGATACGCAGTATTTT
TRBJ1-4 TRBV5-3 NA 15 NA CARSLCPLRNEKLFF TGTGCCAGAAGCTTGTGTCCCCTACGAAATGAAAAACTGTTTTTT
TRBJ2-3 TRBV2 NA 12 NA CASNAGLDTQYF TGTGCCAGCAACGCAGGGTTAGATACGCAGTATTTT
TRBJ1-1 TRBV4-2 NA 15 NA CASSQDQSGVTEAFF TGTGCCAGCAGCCAAGATCAATCAGGGGTCACTGAAGCTTTCTTT
TRBJ2-5 TRBV15 TRBD2 17 few CATSRAGTSGSWETQYF TGTGCCACCAGCAGGGCCGGGACTAGCGGGAGTTGGGAGACCCAGTACTTC
TRBJ2-7 TRBV4-1 NA 13 NA CASSQAGTTEQYF TGCGCCAGCAGCCAAGCAGGGACAACCGAGCAGTACTTC
TRBJ1-2 TRBV4-3 TRBD1 16 NA CASSETPDRGNYGYTF TGCGCCAGCAGCGAAACCCCAGACAGGGGGAACTATGGCTACACCTTC
TRBJ2-1 TRBV13 NA 15 NA CASSLGAGAYNEQFF TGTGCCAGCAGCTTAGGAGCCGGAGCCTACAATGAGCAGTTCTTC
TRBJ2-2 TRBV9 TRBD2 17 NA CASSVASAGGNTGELFF TGTGCCAGCAGCGTAGCCTCAGCGGGAGGAAACACCGGGGAGCTGTTTTTT
TRBJ2-7 TRBV5-6 TRBD2 15 NA CASRRLGGDLYEQYF TGTGCCAGCAGACGTTTGGGGGGGGACCTCTACGAGCAGTACTTC
TRBJ1-2 TRBV7-2 NA 14 NA CASSLTRGDYGYTF TGTGCCAGCAGCTTAACGCGGGGCGACTATGGCTACACCTTC
TRBJ2-7 TRBV11-2 NA 15 NA CASSPPSGRRGEQYF TGTGCCAGCAGCCCCCCCTCGGGCCGGCGGGGCGAGCAGTACTTC
TRBJ2-7 TRBV18 NA 16 once CASSPLGAGAGYEQYF TGTGCCAGCTCACCCCTGGGGGCCGGGGCCGGTTACGAGCAGTACTTC
TRBJ2-7 TRBV6-5 NA 14 NA CASSSPDPGFKQYF TGTGCCAGCAGTTCCCCAGACCCGGGGTTCAAGCAGTACTTC
TRBJ2-3 TRBV27 TRBD2 13 NA CASSETAGDTQYF TGTGCCAGCAGTGAGACAGCGGGGGATACGCAGTATTTT
TRBJ2-5 TRBV7-9 NA 15 NA CASSLVALGQETQYF TGTGCCAGCAGCTTAGTAGCGCTGGGGCAAGAGACCCAGTACTTC
TRBJ1-2 TRBV11-2 TRBD1 13 NA CASSPGTVYGYTF TGTGCCAGCAGCCCCGGGACAGTCTATGGCTACACCTTC
TRBJ2-7 TRBV6-6 TRBD1 14 NA CASSPGQGAWEQYF TGTGCCAGCAGCCCGGGACAGGGGGCTTGGGAGCAGTACTTC
TRBJ2-3 TRBV5-5 NA 15 NA CASSLASKSTDTQYF TGTGCCAGCAGCTTAGCGTCCAAAAGCACAGATACGCAGTATTTT
TRBJ2-1 TRBV4-1 TRBD2 16 NA CASSELAGGPRNEQFF TGCGCCAGCAGCGAACTAGCGGGGGGGCCTAGGAATGAGCAGTTCTTC
TRBJ2-3 TRBV5-1 NA 14 NA CASSLTGSVDTQYF TGCGCCAGCAGCTTGACAGGGTCGGTGGATACGCAGTATTTT
TRBJ2-6 TRBV2 NA 13 NA CASSDTGANVLTF TGTGCCAGCAGTGATACTGGGGCCAACGTCCTGACTTTC
TRBJ2-2 TRBV11-1 TRBD1 18 NA CASSKGPGTGGGTGELFF TGTGCCAGCAGCAAAGGTCCCGGGACAGGGGGCGGCACCGGGGAGCTGTTTTTT
TRBJ1-2 TRBV27 TRBD1 14 NA CASSLATGDYGYTF TGTGCCAGCAGTTTAGCGACAGGGGACTATGGCTACACCTTC
TRBJ2-2 TRBV7-9 TRBD1 15 few CASSSRDRRTGELFF TGTGCCAGCAGCTCCCGGGACAGGCGCACCGGGGAGCTGTTTTTT
TRBJ2-3 TRBV2 TRBD2 14 NA CARGGGGRPDTQYF TGTGCCAGAGGCGGGGGGGGGCGGCCAGATACGCAGTATTTT
TRBJ2-7 TRBV7-9 TRBD2 15 NA CASSLAGEGSYEQYF TGTGCCAGCAGCTTAGCGGGGGAGGGCTCCTACGAGCAGTACTTC
TRBJ1-5 TRBV7-9 TRBD1 17 NA CASSLSGQGRRNQPQHF TGTGCCAGCAGCTTAAGTGGACAGGGGCGGCGAAATCAGCCCCAGCATTTT
TRBJ2-3 TRBV18 TRBD1 15 NA CASSPRDRGGDTQYF TGTGCCAGCTCACCGCGGGACAGGGGAGGAGATACGCAGTATTTT
TRBJ2-3 TRBV7-3 TRBD2 16 once CASSPLGSGGADTQYF TGTGCCAGCAGCCCTCTGGGGAGCGGGGGGGCAGATACGCAGTATTTT
TRBJ2-1 TRBV18 NA 14 NA CASSVDEGVGEQFF TGTGCCAGCTCCGTAGACGAAGGGGTAGGAGAGCAGTTCTTC
TRBJ2-3 TRBV6-1 NA 14 NA CASHLGRGGDTQYF TGTGCCAGCCACCTTGGGCGGGGTGGAGATACGCAGTATTTT
TRBJ1-1 TRBV7-9 NA 11 NA CASSLPLRPFF TGTGCCAGCAGCTTACCCCTCCGTCCTTTCTTT
TRBJ2-3 TRBV4-2 TRBD2 15 medium-sized CASTLGLGETDTQYF TGTGCCAGCACCTTAGGACTAGGAGAGACAGATACGCAGTATTTT
TRBJ2-1 TRBV7-2 TRBD2 15 NA CASSLELADYNEQFF TGTGCCAGCAGCTTAGAACTAGCGGACTACAATGAGCAGTTCTTC
TRBJ2-7 TRBV2 NA 12 many CASVGQQREQYF TGTGCCAGCGTTGGACAGCAGCGTGAGCAGTACTTC
TRBJ1-4 TRBV28 TRBD1 15 few CASRGRGTGGAKLFF TGTGCCAGCAGGGGTAGGGGGACAGGGGGCGCAAAACTGTTTTTT
TRBJ2-7 TRBV7-2 TRBD2 15 NA CASSLDPLTSGEQYF TGTGCCAGCAGCTTAGACCCCTTGACTAGCGGCGAGCAGTACTTC
TRBJ2-5 TRBV9 TRBD2 13 few CASSAGGRETQYF TGTGCCAGCAGCGCGGGGGGGCGAGAGACCCAGTACTTC
TRBJ1-3 TRBV4-3 NA 14 NA CASSEGGGGNTIYF TGCGCCAGCAGCGAAGGGGGGGGAGGAAACACCATATATTTT
TRBJ2-7 TRBV28 TRBD2 15 NA CASSLGLATVYEQYF TGTGCCAGCAGTCTAGGACTAGCGACCGTCTACGAGCAGTACTTC
TRBJ2-3 TRBV5-1 NA 13 NA CASSLDTTDTQYF TGCGCCAGCAGCTTGGACACCACAGATACGCAGTATTTT
TRBJ1-2 TRBV10-3 TRBD1 15 NA CAISLPTGSDYGYTF TGTGCCATCAGTCTCCCGACAGGGAGTGACTATGGCTACACCTTC
TRBJ2-3 TRBV6-4 TRBD1 14 NA CASSDGQGADTQYF TGTGCCAGCAGTGACGGACAGGGGGCAGATACGCAGTATTTT
TRBJ1-3 TRBV27 TRBD1 15 NA CASSFAGGSGNTIYF TGTGCCAGCAGTTTTGCAGGGGGCTCTGGAAACACCATATATTTT
TRBJ2-1 TRBV13 NA 16 few CASSLSPAGGNNEQFF TGTGCCAGCAGCTTAAGCCCTGCGGGTGGAAACAATGAGCAGTTCTTC
TRBJ2-1 TRBV25-1 TRBD2 16 NA CASRARRDYLDHEQFF TGTGCCAGCAGGGCCCGCCGGGACTACCTCGACCATGAGCAGTTCTTC
TRBJ1-1 TRBV7-9 NA 13 many CASSPRTGTEAFF TGTGCCAGCAGCCCGCGCACGGGCACTGAAGCTTTCTTT
TRBJ1-2 TRBV23-1 NA 18 NA CASSQSRASPQGFYGYTF TGCGCCAGCAGTCAATCGAGGGCCTCCCCACAGGGATTCTATGGCTACACCTTC
TRBJ2-7 TRBV19 NA 12 NA CASSIGEYEQYF TGTGCCAGTAGTATAGGGGAGTACGAGCAGTACTTC
TRBJ2-1 TRBV27 NA 14 NA CASSSWTTENEQFF TGTGCCAGCAGTTCCTGGACTACAGAGAATGAGCAGTTCTTC
TRBJ1-6 TRBV7-2 NA 15 few CASSLASGKDSPLHF TGTGCCAGCAGCTTAGCGTCAGGGAAAGATTCACCCCTCCACTTT